Listed below are T cell receptor beta chains from one sample, sequenced in a study of cytotoxic CD8 clonotypes in ibrutinib-treated CLL. TCRdb's copy holds only in-frame clones and misses some; the assay was immunoSEQ multiplex PCR. The table has approximately 330,000 clones, roughly 85% seen once; the top ten hold 5% to 7%. This material consisted of PBMCs, taken before ibrutinib treatment. These receptors all stem from a human donor with chronic lymphocytic leukemia. Both conserved end residues are part of each CDR3. D genes are given only for firm matches. Only some rows state a clone size, as once, few, many or a class for expanded clones.

v_gene	j_gene	abundance	d_gene	CDR3aa	CDR3nt
TRBV7-9	TRBJ1-3	NA	NA	CASRADRTGNTIYF	TGTGCCAGCAGAGCCGACAGAACTGGAAACACCATATATTTT
TRBV27	TRBJ1-4	NA	NA	CASSPSKTFGTRLTEKLFF	TGTGCCAGCAGTCCGTCGAAAACTTTCGGGACAAGGCTGACTGAAAAACTGTTTTTT
TRBV21-1	TRBJ2-2	NA	NA	CASSKVVGLAGRGTGELFF	TGTGCCAGCAGCAAAGTGGTTGGACTAGCGGGACGGGGCACCGGGGAGCTGTTTTTT
TRBV18	TRBJ2-5	NA	NA	CASWGQTLGETQYF	TGTGCCAGCTGGGGACAAACCTTGGGAGAGACCCAGTACTTC
TRBV7-9	TRBJ1-1	NA	TRBD1	CASSETGAVGNTEAFF	TGTGCCAGCAGCGAAACAGGGGCCGTGGGGAACACTGAAGCTTTCTTT
TRBV5-4	TRBJ2-5	few	TRBD1	CASSTPGQQETQYF	TGTGCCAGCAGCACCCCGGGACAGCAAGAGACCCAGTACTTC
TRBV4-1	TRBJ2-3	few	TRBD2	CASSRTIAGGTTDTQYF	TGCGCCAGCAGCCGAACGATAGCGGGAGGGACCACAGATACGCAGTATTTT
TRBV30	TRBJ2-5	NA	NA	CACGGLVRDREEETQYF	TGTGCCTGCGGGGGGTTGGTGAGGGACAGAGAAGAAGAGACCCAGTACTTC
TRBV10-3	TRBJ1-2	NA	NA	CAISESLGSDTF	TGTGCCATCAGTGAGTCCTTAGGGAGTGACACCTTC
TRBV19	TRBJ2-3	NA	TRBD2	CASSMGGRGTDTQYF	TGTGCCAGTAGTATGGGCGGGAGAGGGACAGATACGCAGTATTTT
TRBV5-4	TRBJ1-2	NA	NA	CASSLDPTANYGYTF	TGTGCCAGCAGCTTGGACCCGACAGCTAACTATGGCTACACCTTC
TRBV7-2	TRBJ2-7	NA	TRBD1	CASSLEDRRYEQYF	TGTGCCAGCAGCTTAGAGGACAGGAGATACGAGCAGTACTTC
TRBV4-3	TRBJ1-2	NA	NA	CASSQRMGSDYGYTF	TGCGCCAGCAGCCAGAGAATGGGGTCCGACTATGGCTACACCTTC
TRBV4-2	TRBJ1-2	NA	NA	CASSQEGYGYTF	TGTGCCAGCAGCCAAGAGGGGTATGGCTACACCTTC
TRBV5-6	TRBJ1-1	NA	NA	CASSFGRGTEAFF	TGTGCCAGCAGCTTCGGGCGGGGAACTGAAGCTTTCTTT
TRBV6-5	TRBJ2-7	NA	TRBD1	CASSQPGQPYEQYF	TGTGCCAGCAGTCAACCGGGACAGCCTTACGAGCAGTACTTC
TRBV14	TRBJ2-1	NA	NA	CASSRHENSYNEQFF	TGTGCCAGCAGCCGGCATGAGAACTCCTACAATGAGCAGTTCTTC
TRBV10-3	TRBJ2-1	NA	NA	CAIRTGSSYNEQFF	TGTGCCATCCGAACGGGGAGCTCCTACAATGAGCAGTTCTTC
TRBV4-2	TRBJ2-7	NA	NA	CASSQVGSSYEQYF	TGTGCCAGCAGCCAAGTCGGATCCTCCTACGAGCAGTACTTC
TRBV29-1	TRBJ2-7	NA	NA	CSVEEVGDEQYF	TGCAGCGTTGAAGAGGTCGGGGACGAGCAGTACTTC
TRBV11-2	TRBJ2-3	NA	NA	CASSLDLTDTQYF	TGTGCCAGCAGCTTAGATCTCACAGATACGCAGTATTTT
TRBV23-1	TRBJ2-1	NA	TRBD1	CASSRTGGIYNEQFF	TGCGCCAGCAGTAGGACAGGGGGGATCTACAATGAGCAGTTCTTC
TRBV5-1	TRBJ1-5	NA	TRBD1	CASREGTDGNQPQHF	TGCGCCAGCAGGGAAGGGACAGACGGAAATCAGCCCCAGCATTTT
TRBV5-1	TRBJ2-7	NA	TRBD2	CASSLGGTSVDEQYF	TGCGCCAGCAGCCTAGGGGGGACTAGCGTAGACGAGCAGTACTTC
TRBV4-1	TRBJ2-6	NA	NA	CASSQIGAGVANVLTF	TGCGCCAGCAGCCAAATCGGCGCAGGAGTGGCCAACGTCCTGACTTTC
TRBV6-6	TRBJ2-2	NA	TRBD2	CAGGGYTGELFF	TGTGCCGGGGGAGGGTACACCGGGGAGCTGTTTTTT
TRBV5-1	TRBJ1-4	NA	NA	CASSSGTRGGEKLFF	TGCGCCAGCAGCTCTGGGACACGCGGCGGTGAAAAACTGTTTTTT
TRBV6-1	TRBJ2-7	NA	NA	CASSTTGTYEQYF	TGTGCCAGCAGTACAACAGGGACCTACGAGCAGTACTTC
TRBV7-2	TRBJ2-7	NA	NA	CASSPDQTLYEQYF	TGTGCCAGCAGCCCGGACCAGACCCTCTACGAGCAGTACTTC
TRBV6-5	TRBJ2-1	NA	NA	CASSYSGYNEQFF	TGTGCCAGCAGTTACTCTGGATACAATGAGCAGTTCTTC